This T cell receptor (beta chain) came from a study of cytomegalovirus exposure and HLA in healthy donors. V lost 6 bases to trimming and J lost 3 bases; unmatched junction nucleotides: 7. Per the germline V gene, CDR1 is ENHRY and CDR2 is SYGVKD. The CDR3 has 14 residues. The protocol was immunoSEQ multiplex PCR, while the TCRdb copy is restricted to in-frame clones and leaves out a portion. The sample holds 150,000 to 200,000 clones, 85% to 90% seen once. This clonotype was obtained from a woman aged 25 to 45 in good health and CMV-seronegative. Source material: PBMCs. V and J are TRBV10-3 and TRBJ2-7, with 8 bases identical to TRBD2. The CDR3 region has the DNA TGTGCCATCAGAAGCCCACTAGCGGACTACGAGCAGTACTTC. Translated, it gives CAIRSPLADYEQYF.